This TCR beta chain was captured by sequencing in a study of blood T cell repertoires in COVID-19 (TCRdb year 2020). About the investigation overall: Collaborator samples came from the United States, Italy and Spain and covered acute and convalescent phases of COVID-19. A freely available public database, intended as a resource for researchers studying the immune response to SARS-CoV-2, is where the repertoires were released. The samples were drawn from the first 160 participants of the ongoing ImmuneRACE study and from some 1,300 subjects provided by 6 global collaborators. Where available, HLA class I and class II types were obtained from metadata supplied by the sample provider rather than from assay-based typing. The prospective study material was composed of cDNA or gDNA derived from T cells, B-cell-depleted T cells, or PBMCs. Sample metadata almost always included a de-identified subject ID, COVID-19 status, age in years and sex. Subjects who had been exposed to COVID-19, were actively infected with it, or had recovered from it provided the deeply sampled blood TCRbeta repertoires that made up the dataset.

General findings and caveats noted by the study authors: The quantity of clinical and demographic metadata differed by source and by participant and was supplied without curation.

CDR1 and CDR2 were assigned from the germline V gene (reference sequence) as MNHEY and SMNVEV. Reading from cysteine to phenylalanine, the CDR3 counts 15 amino acids. CDR3 DNA only is kept here, 45 bases in frame from base 1. Trimming leaves V shorter by 5 bases and J shorter by 4 bases, with the junction holding 9 bases beyond the gene matches. Participants in the prospective study were enrolled through a virtual design, were aged about 18 to 90 years, and lived in roughly 24 United States geographic areas. In the prospective study, cohorts were assigned on the basis of participant-reported clinical history obtained from a screening survey and a study questionnaire. ImmuneRACE Cohort 3 recovered participants were defined by two consecutive negative NP/OP PCR tests, healthcare professional clearance, or symptom resolution. Mobile phlebotomists in the prospective study collected whole blood, serum and a nasopharyngeal or oropharyngeal swab from every participant. Participants in the prospective study had the option to provide additional blood draws and questionnaires over a roughly two-month period. Prospective study blood samples were shipped either frozen or at room temperature before DNA extraction.

This clone is a singleton in its sample. Its antigen is still unknown. Per-base quality was not reported, and no clone a single base away is much larger than it. TCRbeta CDR3 regions were amplified from genomic DNA by means of the immunoSEQ Assay, a bias-controlled multiplex PCR. The paper's data handling went like this. Nucleated cell counts per sample were estimated from amplification of reference gene primers within the assay. Sequence reads were collapsed and filtered to measure the absolute abundance of every unique TCRbeta CDR3 rearrangement. For each sample, productive Simpson clonality was calculated by taking the square root of Simpson's diversity index across productive rearrangements. TCRdb mirrors the immuneACCESS table, restricted to in-frame sequences. Some clones are absent from its copies; in checked studies, under half trace to an unresolved V gene, and the reason for the others is unknown. For V, J and clone size, that table is used; D and trimming come from the DNA. For this sample the table gives about 290,000 clones, of which roughly 89% were detected only once. 1.5% to 2% of the sample rests with the top ten.

The chain links TRBV27 with TRBJ1-2, and 8 junctional nucleotides match TRBD1. The specimen sequenced was PBMCs or T cells enriched from blood (not recorded which). This sequence was found in a woman aged 40-49 years who had recovered from COVID-19. For the CDR3, the sequence is CASSETGAGSYGYTF. The DNA reads as follows: TGTGCCAGCAGTGAGACAGGGGCTGGGAGCTATGGCTACACCTTC.